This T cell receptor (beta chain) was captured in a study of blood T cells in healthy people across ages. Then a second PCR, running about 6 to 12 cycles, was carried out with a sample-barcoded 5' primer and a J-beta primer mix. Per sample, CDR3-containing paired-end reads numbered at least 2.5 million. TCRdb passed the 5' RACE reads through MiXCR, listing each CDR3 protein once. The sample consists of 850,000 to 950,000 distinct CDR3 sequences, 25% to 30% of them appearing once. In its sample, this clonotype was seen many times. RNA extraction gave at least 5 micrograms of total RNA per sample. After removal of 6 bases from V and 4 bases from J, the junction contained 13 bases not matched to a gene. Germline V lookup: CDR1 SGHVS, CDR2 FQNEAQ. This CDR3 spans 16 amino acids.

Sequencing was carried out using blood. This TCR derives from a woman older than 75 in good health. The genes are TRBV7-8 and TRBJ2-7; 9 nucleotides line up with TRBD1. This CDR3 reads CASSYSTPGQGYEQYF. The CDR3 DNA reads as TGTGCCAGCAGTTACTCCACCCCGGGACAGGGTTACGAGCAGTACTTC.